Below are 6 T cell receptor beta chains sequenced from a single sample in a study of shared clonotypes between healthy human individuals. CD8 cells regarded as naive lacked CD45RO, were positively chosen for CCR7, and omitted terminally differentiated effector memory CD45RA+ cells. The repertoire was sequenced with immunoSEQ multiplex PCR; TCRdb's copy has only in-frame clones and lacks some. The table has a few hundred thousand clones, just under 97% seen once. The source material was naive CD8+ T cells sorted from blood. The receptors were sampled from a woman in her 30s in good health.

Written as DNA, the CDR3 is TGTGCCTGGGGCCAGGGGGGGAACACTGAAGCTTTCTTT. This codes for CAWGQGGNTEAFF. This rearrangement joins TRBV30 to TRBJ1-1; TRBD1 agrees at 7 bases. The germline V gene encodes CDR1 GTSNPN and CDR2 SVGIG (reference sequence). With 5 bases clipped from V and 1 base from J, the junction kept 4 bases outside the gene matches. CDR3 length: 13 amino acids.

The rearrangement links TRBV10-1 to TRBJ2-7; 7 bases fit TRBD1. V lost 1 base and J lost 2; bases outside the gene matches: 5. CDR1 and CDR2 (germline): WNHNN, SYGVQD (reference sequence). The CDR3 consists of 15 residues. DNA of the CDR3: TGCGCCAGCAGTGAGTTCCGGGACAGAGCCTACGAGCAGTACTTC. Translating it yields CASSEFRDRAYEQYF.

This chain uses TRBV7-9 with TRBJ2-1, with no clear D. CDR1 is SEHNR and CDR2 is FQNEAQ in the germline V gene (reference sequence). Between the trimmed V and J ends, which lost 5 bases and 2 bases, there was a span of 7 bases. The CDR3 runs to 13 residues. CDR3 residues: CASSQVTYNEQFF. CDR3 bases: TGTGCCAGCAGCCAAGTAACCTACAATGAGCAGTTCTTC.

The sample holds one count of this clone. V is TRBV7-2 and J is TRBJ2-1, with 10 positions matching TRBD2. Germline lookup yields CDR1 SGHTA and CDR2 FQGNSA. J gave up 7 bases and V 1 base, and 7 bases lay outside the gene matches. CDR3 length: 16 residues. The CDR3 DNA is TGTGCCAGCAGCTTAGACGCTAGCGGGGGTATGAATGAGCAGTTCTTC. Translation: CASSLDASGGMNEQFF.

The chain carries TRBV10-2 and TRBJ2-2, with TRBD1 identical over 12 bases. Germline lookup yields CDR1 WSHSY and CDR2 SAAADI. Trimming removed 6 bases from V and 7 bases from J; junction bases left unmatched: 12. The CDR3 sequence is 17 residues long. CDR3 in DNA: TGCGCCAGCAGCGAACCGGGACAGGGGGCGGTAGGCGGGGAGCTGTTTTTT. Its translation: CASSEPGQGAVGGELFF.

This chain uses TRBV15 with TRBJ2-1; 10 bases match TRBD2. The CDR3 runs to 16 residues. The V gene end was trimmed by 1 base and the J gene end by 7 bases; junction bases not matched to a gene: 7. CDR1 is LNHNV and CDR2 is YYDKDF in the germline V gene (reference sequence). The chain's CDR3 is CATSRGSSGSANEQFF. DNA of the CDR3: TGTGCCACCAGCAGAGGGTCTAGCGGGAGTGCTAATGAGCAGTTCTTC.